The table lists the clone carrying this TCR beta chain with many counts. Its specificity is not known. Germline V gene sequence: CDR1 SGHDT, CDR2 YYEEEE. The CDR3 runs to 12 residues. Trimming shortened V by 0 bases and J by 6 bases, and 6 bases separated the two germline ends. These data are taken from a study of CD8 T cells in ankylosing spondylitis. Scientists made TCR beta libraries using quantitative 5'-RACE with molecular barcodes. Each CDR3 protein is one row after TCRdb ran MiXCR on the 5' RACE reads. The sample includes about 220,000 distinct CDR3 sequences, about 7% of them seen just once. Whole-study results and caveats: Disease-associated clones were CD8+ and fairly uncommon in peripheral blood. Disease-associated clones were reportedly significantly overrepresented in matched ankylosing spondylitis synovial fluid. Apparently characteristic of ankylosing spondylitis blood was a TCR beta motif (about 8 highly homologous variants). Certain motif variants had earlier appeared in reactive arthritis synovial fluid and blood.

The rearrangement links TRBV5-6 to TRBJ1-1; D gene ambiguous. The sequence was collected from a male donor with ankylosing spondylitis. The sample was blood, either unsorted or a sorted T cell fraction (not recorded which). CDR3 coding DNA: TGTGCCAGCAGCTTGGCCGGGTCTGAAGCTTTCTTT. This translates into CASSLAGSEAFF.